The entry below gives a single T cell receptor beta chain sequence along with its context. The CDR3 has 16 amino acids. V was shortened by 2 bases and J by 4 bases, with 17 bases between the two germline ends. CDR1 MDHEN and CDR2 SYDVKM come from the germline V gene. The data were produced by immunoSEQ multiplex PCR, yet TCRdb's version contains in-frame clones alone and is incomplete. The sample carries nearly 300,000 clones, nearly 90% recorded once. These data come from a study of blood T cell repertoires in COVID-19. The wider study: COVID-19 samples collected from the United States, Italy and Spain covered acute and convalescent phases. In each case, the material was cDNA or gDNA derived from T cells, B-cell-depleted T cells, or PBMCs.

Donors were grouped by their self-reported clinical history. The sequence derives from a woman aged 45-59 years who had been exposed to COVID-19. The chain joins TRBV28 to TRBJ1-2; a weak D match, TRBD1 (6 bases). Material: PBMCs or T cells enriched from blood (not recorded which). CDR3: CASSLGGQEGAYGYTF. The CDR3 bases are TGTGCCAGCAGTTTAGGGGGCCAAGAGGGCGCCTATGGCTACACCTTC.